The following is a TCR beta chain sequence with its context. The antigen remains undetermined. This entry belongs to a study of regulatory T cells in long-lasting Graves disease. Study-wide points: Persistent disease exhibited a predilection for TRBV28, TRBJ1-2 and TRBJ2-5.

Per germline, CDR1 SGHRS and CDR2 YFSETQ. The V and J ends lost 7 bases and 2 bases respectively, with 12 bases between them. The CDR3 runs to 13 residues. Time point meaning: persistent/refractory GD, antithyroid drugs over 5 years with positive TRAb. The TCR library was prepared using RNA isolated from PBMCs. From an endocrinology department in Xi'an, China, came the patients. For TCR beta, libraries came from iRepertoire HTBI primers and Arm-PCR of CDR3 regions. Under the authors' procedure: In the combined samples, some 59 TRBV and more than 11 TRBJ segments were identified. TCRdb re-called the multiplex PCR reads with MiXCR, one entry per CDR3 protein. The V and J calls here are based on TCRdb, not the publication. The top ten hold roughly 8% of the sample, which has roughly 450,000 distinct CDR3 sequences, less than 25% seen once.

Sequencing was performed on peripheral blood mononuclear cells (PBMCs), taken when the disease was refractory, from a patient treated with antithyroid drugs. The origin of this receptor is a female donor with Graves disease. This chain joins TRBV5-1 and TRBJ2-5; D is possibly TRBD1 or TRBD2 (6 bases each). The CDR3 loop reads CASRLGGQETQYF. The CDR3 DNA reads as TGCGCCAGCCGCCTAGGGGGGCAAGAGACCCAGTACTTC.